Presented here are 22 T cell receptor beta chains from one specimen sequenced in a study of T-cell reconstitution after alpha-beta-depleted transplantation in children. Construction of the TCRbeta library involved unique molecular identifiers. In TCRdb, the PCR reads were re-called with MiXCR into one record per CDR3 protein. The repertoire holds hundreds of thousands of distinct CDR3 sequences, with over 15% as singletons. The sequencing used PBMCs from the stem cell graft donor, collected from the stem cell graft. All receptors derive from a human donor who donated a stem cell graft to a child with acute myeloid leukemia.

This clonotype was observed many times. The chain combines TRBV27 with TRBJ2-2; D remains ambiguous. Trimming removed 2 bases at V and 7 bases at J, with 17 bases between. Germline values: CDR1 MNHEY, CDR2 SMNVEV (reference sequence). The CDR3 consists of 16 residues. The CDR3 is CASSLGFSTVNGELFF. CDR3 nucleotides: TGTGCCAGCAGTTTAGGGTTCAGCACGGTAAACGGGGAGCTGTTTTTT.

The V gene is TRBV7-2, the J gene TRBJ2-7, with TRBD1 matching over 11 bases. The CDR3 has 16 residues. The germline V gene encodes CDR1 SGHTA and CDR2 FQGNSA. The V and J ends lost 4 bases and 4 bases, in that order; junction bases with no gene match: 9. CDR3: CASSYASGTGGYEQYF. Here the CDR3 DNA reads TGTGCCAGCAGCTACGCCTCCGGGACAGGGGGGTACGAGCAGTACTTC.

This clonotype was seen ten or more times. This chain uses TRBV7-9 with TRBJ2-7; unclear D gene. The V gene's germline CDR1 is SEHNR and CDR2 FQNEAQ (reference sequence). Trimming took off 3 bases at V and 5 bases at J, with 8 bases between the two ends. This CDR3 is built from 12 residues. The chain's CDR3 is CASSLRTDEQYF. The CDR3 nucleotides read TGTGCCAGCAGCTTGAGGACCGACGAGCAGTACTTC. Full variable domain (outside the CDR3, taken from reference TRBV7-9 and TRBJ2-7): DTGVSQNPRHKITKRGQNVTFRCDPISEHNRLYWYRQTLGQGPEFLTYFQNEAQLEKSRLLSDRFSAERPKGSFSTLEIQRTEQGDSAMYLCASSLRTDEQYFGPGTRLTVT.

This clonotype was counted only a few times. The rearrangement uses TRBV4-3 and TRBJ2-7, with D hard to call. The germline gives CDR1 LGHNA, CDR2 YSLEER. The V and J ends lost 2 bases and 2 bases respectively, with 16 bases between them. This CDR3 is 16 amino acids long. The CDR3 nucleotides are TGCGCCAGCAGCCAAAAGATCCGGATACGGGCCTACGAGCAGTACTTC. Amino acids: CASSQKIRIRAYEQYF.

The table lists this clonotype with many counts. The DNA for the CDR3 is TGCAGCGTTGACAACAGGGGCGACAATGAGCAGTTCTTC. It yields the protein CSVDNRGDNEQFF. V and J are TRBV29-1 and TRBJ2-1; 7 nucleotides line up with TRBD1. Trimming took 3 bases from V and 5 from J; bases not matched to a gene: 4. The germline CDR1 and CDR2 sequences are SQVTM and ANQGSEA. This CDR3 is built from 13 residues.

This clonotype was observed at least ten times. This sequence joins TRBV20-1 and TRBJ1-1; 8 bases fit TRBD1. V lost 0 bases, J lost 4 bases, and 10 bases stayed unmatched. Germline V gives CDR1 DFQATT, CDR2 SNEGSKA (reference sequence). The CDR3 is made up of 16 amino acids. This CDR3 is CSARDTGGIKPTEAFF. DNA for the CDR3: TGCAGTGCTAGAGATACAGGGGGTATAAAGCCCACTGAAGCTTTCTTT.

This clonotype has only a few counts. The V gene is TRBV6-5, the J gene TRBJ2-1; 10 positions agree with TRBD2. V lost 2 bases to trimming and J lost 4 bases; unmatched junction nucleotides: 5. The CDR3 is made up of 16 amino acids. The V gene's germline CDR1 is MNHEY and CDR2 SVGAGI. The CDR3 region has the DNA TGTGCCAGCAGTTACGGTGCAGCGGGGGGGTACAATGAGCAGTTCTTC. Residues: CASSYGAAGGYNEQFF.

This clonotype occurred many times. J is TRBJ1-3 and V is TRBV20-1, with D possibly matching TRBD1 (5 bases). CDR3 length: 14 amino acids. From germline, CDR1 is DFQATT and CDR2 SNEGSKA (reference sequence). Trimming left V 6 bases short and J 2 bases short, with 14 bases between. The CDR3, as DNA: TGCAGTGCCACTCACGGGACCGCTGGAAACACCATATATTTT. Translating gives CSATHGTAGNTIYF.

This clonotype was detected ten times or more. The chain carries TRBV12-3 or TRBV12-4 and TRBJ2-3; no definite D call. CDR3 length: 15 residues. With 3 bases removed from V and 3 bases from J, the gap between germline ends came to 13 bases. In DNA form, the CDR3 reads TGTGCCAGCAGTTTTGTGCTAGATCGTACAGATACGCAGTATTTT. Amino acid sequence: CASSFVLDRTDTQYF.

V and J are TRBV6-2 or TRBV6-3 and TRBJ1-1; 8 bases match TRBD1. This CDR3 has 14 amino acids. Losses at the gene ends were 0 bases for V and 6 bases for J; bases not matched to a gene: 3. CDR1 MNHEY and CDR2 SVGEGT come from the germline V gene. In DNA, the CDR3 is TGTGCCAGCAGTTACTCGAGCAGGGGGCCTGAAGCTTTCTTT. Its protein is CASSYSSRGPEAFF.

This clonotype has a handful of counts. The chain links TRBV7-2 to TRBJ1-3, with D tentatively TRBD1 (5 bases). CDR1 and CDR2 from the germline V gene are SGHTA and FQGNSA. The CDR3 contains 14 residues. With 7 bases removed from V and 7 bases from J, the gap between germline ends came to 17 bases. CDR3 amino acids: CASMGRRDWNTIYF. CDR3 bases: TGTGCCAGCATGGGAAGGAGGGACTGGAACACCATATATTTT.

This clonotype has a handful of counts. V gene TRBV5-6 combines with J gene TRBJ2-5; D is undetermined. CDR1 and CDR2 from the germline V gene are SGHDT and YYEEEE. This CDR3 is built from 14 residues. V was trimmed by 7 bases and J by 1 base, leaving 14 bases between them. CDR3 in amino acids: CASEDGLLQETQYF. CDR3 DNA: TGTGCCAGCGAAGACGGGCTCCTCCAAGAGACCCAGTACTTC.

This clonotype was detected ten times or more. This rearrangement joins TRBV20-1 to TRBJ2-5, with TRBD2 as a possible D gene (5 bases). This CDR3 has 11 residues. Germline-derived CDR1 and CDR2 are DFQATT and SNEGSKA (reference sequence). Between the trimmed V and J ends, which lost 7 bases and 2 bases, there was a span of 8 bases. The CDR3 DNA reads as TGCAGTGGACTATCGCAAGAGACCCAGTACTTC. It encodes CSGLSQETQYF.

This clonotype has at least ten counts. V usage is TRBV7-9 and J usage is TRBJ2-1, with a weak D call TRBD1 (6 bases). The CDR3 is 14 residues long. Deletions cut 2 bases from V and 10 bases from J, with 15 bases between. CDR1 is SEHNR, CDR2 FQNEAQ, per germline (reference sequence). Here the CDR3 DNA reads TGTGCCAGCAGCTTACCCGGACAGTCCTCCGAGCAGTTCTTC. Translated, it gives CASSLPGQSSEQFF. Together with reference TRBV7-9 and TRBJ2-1, the CDR3 gives the full variable domain: DTGVSQNPRHKITKRGQNVTFRCDPISEHNRLYWYRQTLGQGPEFLTYFQNEAQLEKSRLLSDRFSAERPKGSFSTLEIQRTEQGDSAMYLCASSLPGQSSEQFFGPGTRLTVL.

This clonotype has only a few counts. The rearrangement links TRBV12-3 or TRBV12-4 to TRBJ2-1; no firm D call. V was trimmed by 5 bases and J by 10 bases, leaving 12 bases between them. This CDR3 contains 12 residues. As DNA, the CDR3 is TGTGCCAGCAGTCCAAGACCTCTAGAGCAGTTCTTC. This codes for CASSPRPLEQFF.

This clonotype has at least ten counts. V is TRBV29-1 and J is TRBJ1-4; 9 nucleotides line up with TRBD1. Looked up from germline, CDR1 is SQVTM and CDR2 is ANQGSEA. V shed 7 bases, J shed 7 bases, and the junction held 10 bases outside the gene matches. The CDR3 is made up of 14 amino acids. The chain's CDR3 is CSAIKQGAGEKLFF. The CDR3 DNA reads TGCAGCGCCATTAAACAGGGGGCAGGTGAAAAACTGTTTTTT.

The chain joins TRBV25-1 to TRBJ1-4, with a weak D call TRBD1 (5 bases). Germline CDR1 MGHDK, CDR2 SYGVNS. The CDR3 sequence is 14 residues long. Trimming shortened V by 2 bases and J by 5 bases, and 9 bases separated the two germline ends. This CDR3 is CASSEGGANEKLFF. The CDR3 nucleotides read TGTGCCAGCAGTGAAGGAGGGGCGAATGAAAAACTGTTTTTT. The full variable domain, in which reference TRBV25-1 and TRBJ1-4 provide the parts outside the CDR3, is EADIYQTPRYLVIGTGKKITLECSQTMGHDKMYWYQQDPGMELHLIHYSYGVNSTEKGDLSSESTVSRIRTEHFPLTLESARPSHTSQYLCASSEGGANEKLFFGSGTQLSVL.

This CDR3 is CASSFRDRQYEQYF. For the CDR3, the DNA is TGCGCCAGCAGCTTCCGGGACAGGCAGTACGAGCAGTACTTC. The chain carries TRBV5-1 and TRBJ2-7; TRBD1 matches 8 bases. Germline assignment: CDR1 SGHRS and CDR2 YFSETQ. With V trimmed by 2 bases and J by 4 bases, 5 bases remained unmatched. This CDR3 region has 14 residues.

The chain recombines TRBV5-1 with TRBJ1-4; 8 bases agree with TRBD1. Trimming took 0 bases from V and 1 from J; bases not matched to a gene: 2. This CDR3 is built from 16 residues. Germline CDR1 is SGHRS and CDR2 is YFSETQ. CDR3 sequence (DNA): TGCGCCAGCAGCTTGGATGACAGGGGAACTAATGAAAAACTGTTTTTT. This gives the protein CASSLDDRGTNEKLFF.

There are many counts of this clonotype. This rearrangement joins TRBV20-1 to TRBJ1-2; D uncertain. V was clipped by 1 base and J by 8 bases, with 11 bases between them. The CDR3 totals 12 residues. From germline, CDR1 is DFQATT and CDR2 SNEGSKA (reference sequence). The CDR3 nucleotides read TGCAGTGCTAGAGGAGCGGGGAACGGCTACACCTTC. Protein sequence: CSARGAGNGYTF.

This clonotype appeared many times. The chain has TRBV5-5 and TRBJ2-7; TRBD2 is a possible D gene (5 bases). V was trimmed by 5 bases and J by 2 bases, leaving 11 bases between them. The CDR3 loop spans 13 amino acids. CDR1 is SGHKS and CDR2 is YYEKEE in the germline V gene (reference sequence). CDR3 sequence (DNA): TGTGCCAGCAGTATCGAGGGTACCTACGAGCAGTACTTC. It codes for CASSIEGTYEQYF.

This clonotype was seen more than once but under ten times. The chain is built from TRBV7-9 and TRBJ2-1, with D perhaps TRBD2 (6 bases). The V and J ends lost 5 bases and 6 bases respectively, with 14 bases between them. The CDR3 spans 14 residues. Germline V gene data show CDR1 as SEHNR and CDR2 as FQNEAQ (reference sequence). CDR3 sequence: CASSPRRGRNEQFF. The DNA of the CDR3 is TGTGCCAGCAGCCCTAGGCGGGGCCGCAATGAGCAGTTCTTC.